What follows are 27 T cell receptor beta chains derived from one specimen sequenced in a study of blood T cell repertoires in COVID-19. Sequenced by immunoSEQ multiplex PCR; TCRdb stores in-frame clones only, minus some. Of approximately 470,000 clones in the sample, approximately 86% are singletons; the top ten hold 0.7%. Source material: PBMCs or T cells enriched from blood (not recorded which). Receptors originate from a woman aged 18-30 years who had recovered from COVID-19.

This clone appeared a single time. The chain recombines TRBV4-2 with TRBJ2-1; D might be TRBD2 (6 bases). V lost 4 bases and J 4 bases, leaving 14 bases between the germline ends. There are 15 residues in the CDR3. The germline V gene encodes CDR1 LGHNA and CDR2 YNFKEQ. The CDR3 is CASSPGTLIYNEQFF. The CDR3, as DNA: TGTGCCAGCAGCCCCGGGACTCTAATTTACAATGAGCAGTTCTTC.

The chain carries TRBV12-3 or TRBV12-4 and TRBJ1-1; 7 bases align to TRBD1. This CDR3 spans 13 amino acids. Trimming cost V 3 bases and J 7 bases; bases outside gene matches: 5. CDR3 sequence reads: CASSFTTGSEAFF. CDR3 in DNA: TGTGCCAGCAGTTTTACGACAGGGAGTGAAGCTTTCTTT.

The chain has TRBV18 and TRBJ1-4; 9 bases are a match to TRBD1. The germline CDR1 and CDR2 sequences are KGHSH and LQKENI. The CDR3 covers 17 residues. After removal of 2 bases from V and 2 bases from J, the junction contained 6 bases not matched to a gene. The CDR3: CASSPGTGLQTNEKLFF. DNA of the CDR3: TGTGCCAGCTCACCAGGGACAGGGCTGCAGACTAATGAAAAACTGTTTTTT. Full variable domain (rest looked up from reference TRBV18 and TRBJ1-4): NAGVMQNPRHLVRRRGQEARLRCSPMKGHSHVYWYRQLPEEGLKFMVYLQKENIIDESGMPKERFSAEFPKEGPSILRIQQVVRGDSAAYFCASSPGTGLQTNEKLFFGSGTQLSVL.

The V gene is TRBV5-1, the J gene TRBJ2-3, with 9 bases that match TRBD2. The CDR3 totals 16 residues. The germline V gene has CDR1 SGHRS and CDR2 YFSETQ. The junction had 11 bases not matched to a gene; V was cut back by 4 bases and J by 5 bases. CDR3 sequence (DNA): TGCGCCAGCAGCCCGGGGACTAGCAGGTTAATAGATACGCAGTATTTT. Translating it yields CASSPGTSRLIDTQYF.

This clone was seen only a few times. The rearrangement uses TRBV7-3 and TRBJ2-2, with 8 bases matching TRBD1. CDR1 SGHTA and CDR2 FQGTGA come from the germline V gene. V shed 5 bases, J shed 6 bases, and the junction held 11 bases outside the gene matches. The CDR3 spans 16 residues. CDR3 DNA: TGTGCCAGCAGCCCTACAGGGGGTTACGGCCCCGGGGAGCTGTTTTTT. Amino acids: CASSPTGGYGPGELFF.

The rearrangement joins TRBV12-3 or TRBV12-4 to TRBJ1-2; 7 bases align to TRBD1. The CDR3 runs to 11 residues. The CDR3 bases are TGTGTAGCCGGGACAGACTATGGCTACACCTTC. Translating gives CVAGTDYGYTF.

This clone is a singleton in its sample. The V and J genes are TRBV19 and TRBJ1-1; tentative D call: TRBD1 (5 bases). Trimming shortened V by 5 bases and J by 7 bases, and 14 bases separated the two germline ends. The CDR3 sequence is 13 residues long. Germline-derived CDR1 and CDR2 are LNHDA and SQIVND (reference sequence). CDR3 in amino acids: CASSPPGSREAFF. DNA for the CDR3: TGTGCCAGTAGTCCCCCAGGGTCTCGTGAAGCTTTCTTT.

The rearrangement joins TRBV11-2 to TRBJ1-4, with D possibly TRBD1 on 6 matching bases. Trimming pared 6 bases from V and 4 bases from J, leaving 15 bases between. This CDR3 is built from 15 residues. The germline V gene encodes CDR1 SGHAT and CDR2 FQNNGV. The CDR3 DNA is TGTGCCAGCAGGCGACCAGGGGTTGGTAATGAAAAACTGTTTTTT. It encodes CASRRPGVGNEKLFF.

The V gene is TRBV2, the J gene TRBJ1-4; TRBD1 might be the D (6 bases). Germline V gene sequence: CDR1 SNHLY, CDR2 FYNNEI. The CDR3 length is 15 residues. Trimming removed 4 bases at V and 3 bases at J, with 12 bases between. The DNA for the CDR3 is TGTGCCAGCAGTGCAACTCAGGGGTCTAATGAAAAACTGTTTTTT. Translating gives CASSATQGSNEKLFF.

The chain carries TRBV5-1 and TRBJ1-3; tentative D call: TRBD1 (5 bases). In germline, CDR1 is SGHRS, CDR2 YFSETQ. The CDR3 is 13 amino acids. Deletions cut 0 bases from V and 4 bases from J, with 5 bases between. The CDR3 sequence is CASSLDRGNTIYF. Written as DNA, the CDR3 is TGCGCCAGCAGCTTGGACAGGGGAAACACCATATATTTT.

This sequence joins TRBV3-1 (or the pseudogene TRBV3-2) and TRBJ2-3; 7 bases match TRBD2. CDR3 length: 15 amino acids. Trimming at V came to 1 base and at J to 5 bases, leaving 6 bases not matched to a gene. Germline CDR1 reads LGHDT; CDR2 reads YNNKEL (reference sequence). DNA for the CDR3: TGTGCCAGCAGCCAAGTTCCGGGGGGAATAGATACGCAGTATTTT. The encoded protein is CASSQVPGGIDTQYF.

This chain uses TRBV7-3 with TRBJ1-1; 7 nucleotides agree with TRBD1. Germline V gene lookup returns CDR1 SGHTA and CDR2 FQGTGA. The CDR3 is 14 residues long. Trimming removed 5 bases from V and 10 bases from J; junction bases left unmatched: 13. CDR3 DNA: TGTGCCAGCAGCCTTGACCACTTTACAGGGGCAGCTTTCTTT. Translation: CASSLDHFTGAAFF.

The chain has TRBV11-2 and TRBJ1-6, with D possibly matching TRBD1 (5 bases). The germline CDR1 and CDR2 sequences are SGHAT and FQNNGV. V was shortened by 0 bases and J by 5 bases, with 5 bases between the two germline ends. This CDR3 has 14 residues. The CDR3 loop reads CASSLEGDNSPLHF. CDR3 DNA: TGTGCCAGCAGCTTAGAAGGGGATAATTCACCCCTCCACTTT.

The chain couples TRBV27 to TRBJ1-1; TRBD1 might be the D (5 bases). Germline V gene lookup returns CDR1 MNHEY and CDR2 SMNVEV (reference sequence). The CDR3 contains 14 residues. V was clipped by 4 bases and J by 3 bases, with 12 bases between them. CDR3 amino acids: CASSSGGGDTEAFF. CDR3 DNA sequence: TGTGCCAGCAGTTCGGGTGGGGGGGACACTGAAGCTTTCTTT.

To note about this clone: Distinct nucleotide sequences in the sample also encode this CDR3. The J gene is TRBJ1-4, the V gene TRBV20-1, with D uncertain. Between the trimmed V and J ends, which lost 6 bases and 4 bases, there was a span of 3 bases. The CDR3 extends over 10 amino acids. The germline V gene encodes CDR1 DFQATT and CDR2 SNEGSKA (reference sequence). CDR3 residues: CSALNEKLFF. The CDR3 DNA follows: TGCAGTGCCCTTAATGAAAAACTGTTTTTT.

The V and J genes are TRBV7-2 and TRBJ2-7; D uncertain. The CDR3 extends over 13 amino acids. Trimming pared 5 bases from V and 7 bases from J, leaving 15 bases between. Germline assignment: CDR1 SGHTA and CDR2 FQGNSA. The CDR3 region is CASSLRLFREQYF. CDR3 nucleotides: TGTGCCAGCAGCCTCCGACTTTTCCGGGAGCAGTACTTC.

The chain links TRBV27 to TRBJ2-5; 8 nucleotides match TRBD1. This CDR3 has 15 amino acids. Trimming cost V 2 bases and J 4 bases; bases outside gene matches: 6. Per germline, CDR1 MNHEY and CDR2 SMNVEV (reference sequence). The CDR3, as DNA: TGTGCCAGCAGTTTAAGGGGCGGGACAGGAGAGACCCAGTACTTC. Its translation is CASSLRGGTGETQYF.

V is TRBV5-1 and J is TRBJ2-7, with 7 bases that match TRBD1. The trim removed 7 bases at V and 4 bases at J, leaving 5 bases unmatched. This CDR3 contains 12 residues. Looked up from germline, CDR1 is SGHRS and CDR2 is YFSETQ. As DNA, the CDR3 is TGCGCCAGCCCCGGGACAGATTACGAGCAGTACTTC. This sequence encodes CASPGTDYEQYF.

The rearrangement joins TRBV5-1 to TRBJ1-1; D call uncertain. Germline V gene data show CDR1 as SGHRS and CDR2 as YFSETQ. The ends were cut back, 0 bases at V and 1 base at J, with 10 bases in the middle. This CDR3 spans 15 amino acids. The CDR3 protein is CASSLAVRENTEAFF. CDR3 nucleotide sequence: TGCGCCAGCAGCTTGGCCGTCCGAGAGAACACTGAAGCTTTCTTT.

This chain links TRBV7-6 with TRBJ2-3; 7 bases line up with TRBD1. The germline gives CDR1 SGHVS, CDR2 FNYEAQ. The J segment lost 4 bases and the V segment lost 3 bases, leaving 1 base of the junction unmatched. The CDR3 has 13 residues. The CDR3 bases are TGTGCCAGCAGCTTCGGGACAGCAGATACGCAGTATTTT. Translated, it gives CASSFGTADTQYF. Full variable domain (rest looked up from reference TRBV7-6 and TRBJ2-3): GAGVSQSPRYKVTKRGQDVALRCDPISGHVSLYWYRQALGQGPEFLTYFNYEAQQDKSGLPNDRFSAERPEGSISTLTIQRTEQRDSAMYRCASSFGTADTQYFGPGTRLTVL.

This chain joins TRBV24-1 and TRBJ2-1, with TRBD1 identical over 7 bases. The V gene's germline CDR1 is KGHDR and CDR2 SFDVKD. The trim removed 5 bases at V and 1 base at J, leaving 7 bases unmatched. This CDR3 has 16 amino acids. The CDR3 DNA sequence: TGTGCCACCAGTGGTGAAAGGGGGCCGTCCTACAATGAGCAGTTCTTC. Residues: CATSGERGPSYNEQFF.

This chain connects TRBV4-1 to TRBJ2-7; 9 nucleotides match TRBD2. The CDR3 is 15 residues long. Germline CDR1 and CDR2: MGHRA and YSYEKL. Losses at the gene ends were 3 bases for V and 7 bases for J; bases not matched to a gene: 10. DNA of the CDR3: TGCGCCAGCAGCCACACCGCGGGGGGGGAGAGGGAGCAGTACTTC. Its protein is CASSHTAGGEREQYF.

The rearrangement joins TRBV6-5 to TRBJ2-3; 9 bases agree with TRBD1. This CDR3 region has 14 residues. The germline CDR1 and CDR2 sequences are MNHEY and SVGAGI. With 8 bases clipped from V and 0 bases from J, the junction kept 3 bases outside the gene matches. The DNA of the CDR3 is TGTGCCAGCTCGGACAGGGGAAGCACAGATACGCAGTATTTT. The encoded protein is CASSDRGSTDTQYF.

The CDR3 reads CASSQGLAGYEQYF. CDR3 nucleotides: TGTGCCAGCAGCCAGGGACTAGCGGGGTACGAGCAGTACTTC. The chain links TRBV5-4 to TRBJ2-7; 13 nucleotides agree with TRBD2. The germline gives CDR1 SGHNT, CDR2 YYREEE (reference sequence). The CDR3 spans 14 residues. V shed 4 bases, J shed 4 bases, and the junction held 2 bases outside the gene matches.

The chain couples TRBV28 to TRBJ1-1; D possibly corresponds to TRBD1 (6 bases). The germline V and J ends were trimmed by 5 bases and 5 bases, with 15 bases remaining between them. This CDR3 contains 14 residues. Germline CDR1 MDHEN, CDR2 SYDVKM. The CDR3 here is CASSPPTGPTEAFF. The DNA for the CDR3 is TGTGCCAGCAGTCCACCTACAGGGCCGACTGAAGCTTTCTTT.

The chain combines TRBV15 with TRBJ1-3; the D gene is possibly TRBD1 (5 bases). The CDR3 runs to 15 residues. The germline CDR1 and CDR2 sequences are LNHNV and YYDKDF (reference sequence). V was clipped by 3 bases and J by 0 bases, with 9 bases between them. In DNA form, the CDR3 reads TGTGCCACCAGCAGGGCGGGGGGCTCTGGAAACACCATATATTTT. This gives the protein CATSRAGGSGNTIYF.

The chain couples TRBV10-3 to TRBJ2-7; D remains ambiguous. CDR1 ENHRY and CDR2 SYGVKD come from the germline V gene. This CDR3 contains 13 residues. V gave up 2 bases and J gave up 4 bases, with 9 bases separating them. The CDR3 loop is CAISEPPRYEQYF. The DNA of the CDR3 is TGTGCCATCAGTGAGCCCCCCCGGTACGAGCAGTACTTC.